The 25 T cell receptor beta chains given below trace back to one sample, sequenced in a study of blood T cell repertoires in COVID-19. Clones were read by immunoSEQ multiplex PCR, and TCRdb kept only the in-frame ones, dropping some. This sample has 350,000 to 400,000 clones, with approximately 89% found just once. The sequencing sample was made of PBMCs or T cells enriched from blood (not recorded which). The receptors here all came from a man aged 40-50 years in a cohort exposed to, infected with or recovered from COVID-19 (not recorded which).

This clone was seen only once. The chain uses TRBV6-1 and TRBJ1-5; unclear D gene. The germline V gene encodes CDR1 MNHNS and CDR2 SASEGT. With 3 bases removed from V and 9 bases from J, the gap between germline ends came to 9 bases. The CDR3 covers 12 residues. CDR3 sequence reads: CASSEGVSPQHF. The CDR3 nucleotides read TGTGCCAGCAGTGAGGGAGTATCGCCCCAGCATTTT.

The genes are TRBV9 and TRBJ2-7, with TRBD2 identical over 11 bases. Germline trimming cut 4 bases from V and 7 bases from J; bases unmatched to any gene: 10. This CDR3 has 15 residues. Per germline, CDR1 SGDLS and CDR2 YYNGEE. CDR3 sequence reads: CASSPQLAGVHEQYF. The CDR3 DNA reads TGTGCCAGCAGCCCTCAACTAGCGGGAGTGCATGAGCAGTACTTC.

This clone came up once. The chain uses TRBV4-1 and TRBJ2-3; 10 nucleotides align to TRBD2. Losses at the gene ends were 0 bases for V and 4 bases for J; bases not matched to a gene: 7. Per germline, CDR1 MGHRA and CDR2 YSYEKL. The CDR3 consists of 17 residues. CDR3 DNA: TGCGCCAGCAGCCAAGATGCGCTAGCGGGAGTGTCAGATACGCAGTATTTT. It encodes CASSQDALAGVSDTQYF.

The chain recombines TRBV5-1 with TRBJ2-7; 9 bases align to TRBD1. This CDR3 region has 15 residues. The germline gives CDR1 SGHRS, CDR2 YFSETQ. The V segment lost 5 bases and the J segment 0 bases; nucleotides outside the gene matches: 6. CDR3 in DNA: TGCGCCAGCAGGTACCGGGACAGGGTCTCCTACGAGCAGTACTTC. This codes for CASRYRDRVSYEQYF.

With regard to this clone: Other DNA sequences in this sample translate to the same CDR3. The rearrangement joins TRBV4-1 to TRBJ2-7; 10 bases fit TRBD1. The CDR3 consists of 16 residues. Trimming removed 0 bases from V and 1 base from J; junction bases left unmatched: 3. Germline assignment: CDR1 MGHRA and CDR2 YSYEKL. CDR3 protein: CASSQDRGQGSYEQYF. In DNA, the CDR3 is TGCGCCAGCAGCCAAGATAGGGGACAGGGGTCCTACGAGCAGTACTTC.

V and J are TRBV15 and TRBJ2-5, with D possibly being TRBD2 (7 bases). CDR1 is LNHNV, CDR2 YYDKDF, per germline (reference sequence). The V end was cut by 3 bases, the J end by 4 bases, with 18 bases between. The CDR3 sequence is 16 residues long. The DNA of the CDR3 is TGTGCCACCAGCAGGATACTGGGGGGGGCGGGAGAGACCCAGTACTTC. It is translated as CATSRILGGAGETQYF.

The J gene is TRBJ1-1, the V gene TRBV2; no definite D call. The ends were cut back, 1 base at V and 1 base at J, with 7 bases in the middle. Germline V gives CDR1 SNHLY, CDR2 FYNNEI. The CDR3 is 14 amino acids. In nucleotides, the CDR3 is TGTGCCAGCAGTGAAGACATCTCGAACACTGAAGCTTTCTTT. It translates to CASSEDISNTEAFF.

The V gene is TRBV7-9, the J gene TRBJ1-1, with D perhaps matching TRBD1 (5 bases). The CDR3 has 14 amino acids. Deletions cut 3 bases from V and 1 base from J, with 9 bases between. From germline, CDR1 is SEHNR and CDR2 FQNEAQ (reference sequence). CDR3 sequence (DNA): TGTGCCAGCAGCTTGGCAACAGGGAACACTGAAGCTTTCTTT. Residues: CASSLATGNTEAFF.

The CDR3 here is CASSAPRGDFSGNTIYF. The DNA of the CDR3 is TGTGCCAGCAGCGCCCCACGGGGGGACTTCTCTGGAAACACCATATATTTT. The chain has TRBV9 and TRBJ1-3; a weak D match, TRBD1 (5 bases). The CDR3 is made up of 17 amino acids. Germline V gene sequence: CDR1 SGDLS, CDR2 YYNGEE. Trimming cost V 3 bases and J 0 bases, with 16 bases left between them.

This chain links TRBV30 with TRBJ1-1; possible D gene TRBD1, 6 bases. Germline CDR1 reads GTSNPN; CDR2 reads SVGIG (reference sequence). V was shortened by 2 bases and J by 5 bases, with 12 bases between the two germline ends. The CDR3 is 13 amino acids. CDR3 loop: CAWSRAGETEAFF. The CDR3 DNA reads TGTGCCTGGAGTCGGGCAGGGGAGACTGAAGCTTTCTTT.

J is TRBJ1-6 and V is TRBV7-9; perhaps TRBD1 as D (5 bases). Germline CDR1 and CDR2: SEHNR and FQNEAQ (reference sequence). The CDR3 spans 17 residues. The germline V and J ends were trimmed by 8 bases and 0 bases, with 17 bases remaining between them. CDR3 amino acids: CASEKKGRSSYNSPLHF. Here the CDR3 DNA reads TGTGCCAGCGAGAAAAAGGGGAGGAGCTCCTATAATTCACCCCTCCACTTT.

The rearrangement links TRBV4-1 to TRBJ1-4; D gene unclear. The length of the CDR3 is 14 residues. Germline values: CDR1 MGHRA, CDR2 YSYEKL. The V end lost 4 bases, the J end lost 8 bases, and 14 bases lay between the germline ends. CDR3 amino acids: CASSPGRANEKLFF. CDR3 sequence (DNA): TGCGCCAGCAGCCCCGGGAGGGCGAACGAAAAACTGTTTTTT.

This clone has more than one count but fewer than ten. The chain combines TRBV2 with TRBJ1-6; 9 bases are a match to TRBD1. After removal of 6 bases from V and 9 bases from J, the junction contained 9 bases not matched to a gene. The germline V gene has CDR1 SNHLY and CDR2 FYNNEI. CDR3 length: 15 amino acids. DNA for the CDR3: TGTGCCAGCAGGGCCGGACAGGGGAGGGGTTCACCCCTCCACTTT. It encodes CASRAGQGRGSPLHF.

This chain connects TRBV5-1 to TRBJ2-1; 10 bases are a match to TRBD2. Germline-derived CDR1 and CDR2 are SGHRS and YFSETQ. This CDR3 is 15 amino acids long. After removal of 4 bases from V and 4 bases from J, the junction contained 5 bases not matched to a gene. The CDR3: CASSPGTSAYNEQFF. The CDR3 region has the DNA TGCGCCAGCAGCCCGGGGACTAGCGCGTACAATGAGCAGTTCTTC. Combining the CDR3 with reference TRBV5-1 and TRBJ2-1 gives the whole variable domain KAGVTQTPRYLIKTRGQQVTLSCSPISGHRSVSWYQQTPGQGLQFLFEYFSETQRNKGNFPGRFSGRQFSNSRSEMNVSTLELGDSALYLCASSPGTSAYNEQFFGPGTRLTVL.

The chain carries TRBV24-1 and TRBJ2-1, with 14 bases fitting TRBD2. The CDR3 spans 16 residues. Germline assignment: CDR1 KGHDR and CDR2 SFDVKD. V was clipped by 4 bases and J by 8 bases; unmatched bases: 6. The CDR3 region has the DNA TGTGCCACCAGTGACCTGGGACTAGCGGGAGTCTATGAGCAGTTCTTC. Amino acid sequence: CATSDLGLAGVYEQFF.

In DNA, the CDR3 is TGCGCCAGCCCAGGGGCGGGTTTGGGAAACACCATATATTTT. This encodes CASPGAGLGNTIYF. The chain has TRBV5-1 and TRBJ1-3; tentative D call: TRBD1 (6 bases). V was clipped by 7 bases and J by 4 bases, with 15 bases between them. The CDR3 has 14 amino acids. Germline V CDR1 and CDR2: SGHRS, YFSETQ.

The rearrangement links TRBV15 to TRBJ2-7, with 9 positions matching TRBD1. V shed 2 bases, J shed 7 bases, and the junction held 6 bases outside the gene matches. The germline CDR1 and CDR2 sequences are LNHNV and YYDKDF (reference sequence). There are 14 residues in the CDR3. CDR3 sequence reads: CATSRSTTGGEQYF. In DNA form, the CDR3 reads TGTGCCACCAGCAGATCGACGACAGGGGGTGAGCAGTACTTC.

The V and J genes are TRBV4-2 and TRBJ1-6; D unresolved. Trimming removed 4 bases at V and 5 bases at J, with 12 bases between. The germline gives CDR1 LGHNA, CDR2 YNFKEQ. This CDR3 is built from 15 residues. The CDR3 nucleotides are TGTGCCAGCAGCCTTCGGGTAGGCAATAATTCACCCCTCCACTTT. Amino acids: CASSLRVGNNSPLHF.

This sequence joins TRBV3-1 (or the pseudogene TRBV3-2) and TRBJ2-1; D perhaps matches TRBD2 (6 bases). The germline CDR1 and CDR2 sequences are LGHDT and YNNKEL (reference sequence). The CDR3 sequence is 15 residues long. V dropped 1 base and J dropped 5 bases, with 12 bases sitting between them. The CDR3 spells CASSQAGAPNNEQFF. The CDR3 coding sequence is TGTGCCAGCAGCCAAGCGGGAGCCCCGAACAATGAGCAGTTCTTC.

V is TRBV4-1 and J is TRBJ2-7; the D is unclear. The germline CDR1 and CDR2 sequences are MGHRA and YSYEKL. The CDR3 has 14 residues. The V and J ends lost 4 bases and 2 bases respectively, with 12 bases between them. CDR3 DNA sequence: TGCGCCAGCAGCCCTACAGAAGTTGCCTACGAGCAGTACTTC. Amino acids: CASSPTEVAYEQYF.

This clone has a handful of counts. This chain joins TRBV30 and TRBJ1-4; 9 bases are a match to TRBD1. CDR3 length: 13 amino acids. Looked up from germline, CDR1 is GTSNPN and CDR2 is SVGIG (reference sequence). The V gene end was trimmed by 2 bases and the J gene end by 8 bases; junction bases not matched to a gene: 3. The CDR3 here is CAWSRQGGEKLFF. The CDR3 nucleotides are TGTGCCTGGAGTCGACAGGGGGGCGAAAAACTGTTTTTT.

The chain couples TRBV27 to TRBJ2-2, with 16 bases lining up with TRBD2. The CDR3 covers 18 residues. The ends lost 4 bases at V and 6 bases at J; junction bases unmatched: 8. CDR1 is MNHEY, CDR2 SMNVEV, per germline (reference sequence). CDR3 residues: CASSSPGLAGGPSGELFF. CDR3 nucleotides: TGTGCCAGCAGTTCTCCGGGACTAGCGGGAGGGCCCTCCGGGGAGCTGTTTTTT.

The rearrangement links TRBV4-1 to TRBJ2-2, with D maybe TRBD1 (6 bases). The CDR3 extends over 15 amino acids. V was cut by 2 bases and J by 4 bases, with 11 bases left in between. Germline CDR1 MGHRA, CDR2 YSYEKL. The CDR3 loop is CASSQPGQSTGELFF. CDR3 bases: TGCGCCAGCAGCCAACCGGGACAAAGCACCGGGGAGCTGTTTTTT.

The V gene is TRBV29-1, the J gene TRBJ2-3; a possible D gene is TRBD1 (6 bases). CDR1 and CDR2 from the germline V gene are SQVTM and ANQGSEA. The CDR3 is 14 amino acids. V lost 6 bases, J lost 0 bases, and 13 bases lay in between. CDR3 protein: CSVRTDTSTDTQYF. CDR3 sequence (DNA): TGCAGCGTCCGGACAGACACTAGCACAGATACGCAGTATTTT.

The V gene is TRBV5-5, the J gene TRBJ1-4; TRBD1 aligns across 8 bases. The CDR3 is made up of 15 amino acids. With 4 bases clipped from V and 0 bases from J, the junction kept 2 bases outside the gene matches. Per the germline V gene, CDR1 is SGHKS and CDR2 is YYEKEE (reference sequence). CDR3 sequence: CASSKDRATNEKLFF. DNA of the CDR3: TGTGCCAGCAGCAAGGACAGGGCAACTAATGAAAAACTGTTTTTT.